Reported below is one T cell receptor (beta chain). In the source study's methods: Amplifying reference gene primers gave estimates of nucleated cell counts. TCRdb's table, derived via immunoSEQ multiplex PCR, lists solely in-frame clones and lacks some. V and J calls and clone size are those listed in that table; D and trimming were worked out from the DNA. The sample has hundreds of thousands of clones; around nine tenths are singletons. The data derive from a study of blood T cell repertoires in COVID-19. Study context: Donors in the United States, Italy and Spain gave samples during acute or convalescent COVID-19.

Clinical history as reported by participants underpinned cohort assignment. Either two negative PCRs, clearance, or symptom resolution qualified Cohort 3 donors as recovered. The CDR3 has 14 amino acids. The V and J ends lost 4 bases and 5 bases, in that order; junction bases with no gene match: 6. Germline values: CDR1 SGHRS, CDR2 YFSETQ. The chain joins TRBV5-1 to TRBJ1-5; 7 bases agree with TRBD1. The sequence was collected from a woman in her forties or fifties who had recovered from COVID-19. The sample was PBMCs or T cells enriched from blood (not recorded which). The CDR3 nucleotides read TGCGCCAGCAGCCCAGGGGGTAGGGATCAGCCCCAGCATTTT. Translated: CASSPGGRDQPQHF.